The 12 T cell receptor beta chains below were found in one sample sequenced in a study of regulatory T cells. These receptors' antigens are unknown. Broader study findings: Hydrophobic residues at CDR3 positions 6 and 7 were enriched in conventional CD4+ T cells of CD3G-deficient patients.

Amplification used 52 TRBV primers and 13 TRBJ primers. Assay: immunoSEQ multiplex PCR; the TCRdb copy retains only in-frame clones and omits some. The table includes some 29,000 clones, about nine tenths detected once. The sequencing input was conventional CD4+ T cells sorted from blood. These receptors originate from a person aged 18 to 30 with CD3G deficiency.

The gene calls are TRBV7-9 and TRBJ2-3; the D gene is possibly TRBD1 (6 bases). V was clipped by 2 bases and J by 3 bases, with 9 bases between them. There are 14 residues in the CDR3. The germline CDR1 and CDR2 sequences are SEHNR and FQNEAQ (reference sequence). In DNA form, the CDR3 reads TGTGCCAGCAGCTTATCCAGGGGAACAGATACGCAGTATTTT. This translates into CASSLSRGTDTQYF.

This clone has a single count. The genes are TRBV6-1 and TRBJ1-5; D perhaps matches TRBD1 (5 bases). Germline V gene sequence: CDR1 MNHNS, CDR2 SASEGT. This CDR3 comprises 13 residues. Trimming took 5 bases from V and 2 from J, leaving 7 bases between them. The CDR3 spells CASSQGRNQPQHF. The CDR3 DNA sequence: TGTGCCAGCAGTCAGGGACGCAATCAGCCCCAGCATTTT.

The genes are TRBV7-8 and TRBJ2-5, with 7 bases identical to TRBD2. V shed 2 bases, J shed 4 bases, and the junction held 7 bases outside the gene matches. The germline V gene encodes CDR1 SGHVS and CDR2 FQNEAQ. The CDR3 is 15 residues long. Here the CDR3 reads CASSLRREWRETQYF. DNA for the CDR3: TGTGCCAGCAGCTTACGGCGGGAGTGGCGAGAGACCCAGTACTTC. The whole variable domain, filled in from reference TRBV7-8 and TRBJ2-5, reads GAGVSQSPRYKVAKRGQDVALRCDPISGHVSLFWYQQALGQGPEFLTYFQNEAQLDKSGLPSDRFFAERPEGSVSTLKIQRTQQEDSAVYLCASSLRREWRETQYFGPGTRLLVL.

V usage is TRBV7-8 and J usage is TRBJ2-7; the D gene could be TRBD1 or TRBD2 (7 bases each). Germline V CDR1 and CDR2: SGHVS, FQNEAQ. V was trimmed by 6 bases and J by 3 bases, leaving 15 bases between them. The CDR3 contains 14 residues. The CDR3 nucleotides read TGTGCCAGCAGTCGAGGGGGCGGGAGCTACGAGCAGTACTTC. Translated: CASSRGGGSYEQYF.

J is TRBJ2-1 and V is TRBV5-1, with TRBD2 matching 9 bases. The CDR3 spans 17 residues. The V gene's germline CDR1 is SGHRS and CDR2 YFSETQ. J gave up 5 bases and V 4 bases, and 13 bases lay outside the gene matches. This CDR3 is CASSPTGGLAINNEQFF. The CDR3 DNA reads as TGCGCCAGCAGCCCGACGGGGGGACTAGCAATAAACAATGAGCAGTTCTTC.

The gene calls are TRBV6-1 and TRBJ2-4; no definite D call. The CDR3 has 13 amino acids. The V end was cut by 4 bases, the J end by 8 bases, with 12 bases between. The germline V gene has CDR1 MNHNS and CDR2 SASEGT. The CDR3 loop reads CASSGDVKHIQYF. CDR3 in DNA: TGTGCCAGCAGTGGGGATGTGAAGCACATTCAGTACTTC.

The chain links TRBV7-3 to TRBJ2-7, with TRBD2 matching over 12 bases. Germline values: CDR1 SGHTA, CDR2 FQGTGA. V gave up 4 bases and J gave up 6 bases; unmatched junction bases: 13. The CDR3 runs to 17 residues. The CDR3 region has the DNA TGTGCCAGCAGCTCTATCGGACTAGCGGGAAACCCCCGCGAGCAGTACGTC. This gives the protein CASSSIGLAGNPREQYV.

This chain connects TRBV5-1 to TRBJ1-1, with no clear D. V lost 4 bases to trimming and J lost 2 bases, with 15 bases between them. Germline assignment: CDR1 SGHRS and CDR2 YFSETQ. The CDR3 is 15 amino acids. The CDR3, as DNA: TGCGCCAGCAGCCCATCCGGGCCCCCTAACACTGAAGCTTTCTTT. This translates into CASSPSGPPNTEAFF.

This chain joins TRBV6-1 and TRBJ1-4; D gene ambiguous. The CDR3 length is 15 residues. Germline V lookup: CDR1 MNHNS, CDR2 SASEGT. The V end was cut by 1 base, the J end by 7 bases, with 13 bases between. This CDR3 reads CASSEGLRRPEKLFF. The CDR3 DNA follows: TGTGCCAGCAGTGAAGGACTCCGGAGACCTGAAAAACTGTTTTTT.

The chain carries TRBV19 and TRBJ2-1, with 9 bases identical to TRBD2. With 3 bases clipped from V and 11 bases from J, the junction kept 11 bases outside the gene matches. The CDR3 loop spans 15 amino acids. From germline, CDR1 is LNHDA and CDR2 SQIVND (reference sequence). In nucleotides, the CDR3 is TGTGCCAGTAGTATGGTGGGACCTAGCGGGGAAAAGCAGTTCTTC. Protein product: CASSMVGPSGEKQFF. The complete variable domain, with remaining parts taken from reference TRBV19 and TRBJ2-1, reads DGGITQSPKYLFRKEGQNVTLSCEQNLNHDAMYWYRQDPGQGLRLIYYSQIVNDFQKGDIAEGYSVSREKKESFPLTVTSAQKNPTAFYLCASSMVGPSGEKQFFGPGTRLTVL.

The chain joins TRBV7-9 to TRBJ2-5; D remains unclear. The CDR3 is 13 amino acids. Trimming stripped 5 bases from V and 5 bases from J, with 12 bases between. Germline loops: CDR1 SEHNR, CDR2 FQNEAQ (reference sequence). DNA for the CDR3: TGTGCCAGCAGCCTTGACCGGCGGGAGACCCAGTACTTC. Residues: CASSLDRRETQYF.

Of note for this clone: The junction departs from the called germline gene at one end, perhaps through a read error. The V and J genes are TRBV19 and TRBJ2-7; D unclear. The CDR3 loop spans 10 amino acids. In germline, CDR1 is LNHDA, CDR2 SQIVND (reference sequence). CDR3 region: CATYVQSTPF. The CDR3 nucleotides are TGTGCCACCTACGTTCAATCGACCCCATTC.